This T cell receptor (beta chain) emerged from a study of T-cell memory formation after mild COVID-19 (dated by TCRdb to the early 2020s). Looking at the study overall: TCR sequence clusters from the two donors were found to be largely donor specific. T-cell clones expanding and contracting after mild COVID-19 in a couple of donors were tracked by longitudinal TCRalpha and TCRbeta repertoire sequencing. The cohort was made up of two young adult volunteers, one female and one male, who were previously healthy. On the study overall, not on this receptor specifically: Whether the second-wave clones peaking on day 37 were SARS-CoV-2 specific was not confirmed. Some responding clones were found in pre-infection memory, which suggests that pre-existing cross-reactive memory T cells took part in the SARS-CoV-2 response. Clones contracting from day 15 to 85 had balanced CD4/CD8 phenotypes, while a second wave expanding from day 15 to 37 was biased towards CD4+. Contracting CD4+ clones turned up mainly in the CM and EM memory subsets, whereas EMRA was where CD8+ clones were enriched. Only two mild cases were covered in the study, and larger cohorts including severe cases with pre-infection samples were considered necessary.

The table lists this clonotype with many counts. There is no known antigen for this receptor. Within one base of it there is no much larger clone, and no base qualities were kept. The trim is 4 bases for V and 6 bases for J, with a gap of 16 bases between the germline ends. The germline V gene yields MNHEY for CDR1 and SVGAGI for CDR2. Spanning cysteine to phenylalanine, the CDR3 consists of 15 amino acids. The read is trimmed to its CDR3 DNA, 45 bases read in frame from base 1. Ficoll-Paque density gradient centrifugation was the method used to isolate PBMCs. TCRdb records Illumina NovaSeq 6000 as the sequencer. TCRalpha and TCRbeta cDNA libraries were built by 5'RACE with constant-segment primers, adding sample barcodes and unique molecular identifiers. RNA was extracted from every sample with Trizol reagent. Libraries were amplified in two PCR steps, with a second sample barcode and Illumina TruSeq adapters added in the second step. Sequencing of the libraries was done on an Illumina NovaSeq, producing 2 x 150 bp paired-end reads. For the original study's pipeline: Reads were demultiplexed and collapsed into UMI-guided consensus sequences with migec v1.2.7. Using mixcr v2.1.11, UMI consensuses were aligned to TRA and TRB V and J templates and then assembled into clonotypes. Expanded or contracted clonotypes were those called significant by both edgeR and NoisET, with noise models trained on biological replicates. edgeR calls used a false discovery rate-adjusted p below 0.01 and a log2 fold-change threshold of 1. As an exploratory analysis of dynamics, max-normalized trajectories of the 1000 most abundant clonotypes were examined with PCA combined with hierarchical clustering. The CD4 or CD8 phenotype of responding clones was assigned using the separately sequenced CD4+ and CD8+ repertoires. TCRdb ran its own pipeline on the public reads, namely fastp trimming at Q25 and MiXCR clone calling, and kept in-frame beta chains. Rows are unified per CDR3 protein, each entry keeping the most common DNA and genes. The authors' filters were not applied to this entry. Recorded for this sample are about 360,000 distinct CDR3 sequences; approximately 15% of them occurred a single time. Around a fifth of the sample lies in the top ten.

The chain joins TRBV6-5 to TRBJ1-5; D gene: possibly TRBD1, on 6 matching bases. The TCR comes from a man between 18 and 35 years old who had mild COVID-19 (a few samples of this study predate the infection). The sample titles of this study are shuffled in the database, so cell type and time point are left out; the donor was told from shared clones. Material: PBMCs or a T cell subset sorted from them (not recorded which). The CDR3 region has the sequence CASSFSGGQGQPQHF. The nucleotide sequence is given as TGTGCCAGCAGTTTTTCTGGGGGCCAGGGTCAGCCCCAGCATTTT.